What follows are 20 T cell receptor beta chains derived from one specimen sequenced in a study of blood T cell repertoires in COVID-19 (dated by TCRdb to the early 2020s). Library preparation used the immunoSEQ multiplex PCR assay. TCRdb provides this immuneACCESS table in a form limited to in-frame rearrangements. Some clones are lacking; in checked studies, under half of them reflect an unresolved V gene, and why the rest are absent is not known. The sample yields a few hundred thousand clones; about 87% were counted once. The ten most abundant clones make up about 9.4% of the sample. The sample was peripheral blood. The source is a woman younger than 45 with COVID-19, enrolled during active disease.

The chain links TRBV11-2 to TRBJ2-1; 10 nucleotides line up with TRBD1. Germline CDR1 reads SGHAT; CDR2 reads FQNNGV. Germline trimming cut 1 base from V and 6 bases from J; bases unmatched to any gene: 6. There are 16 residues in the CDR3. The CDR3 here is CASSLVGTGAGNEQFF. The CDR3 coding sequence is TGTGCCAGCAGCTTAGTGGGGACAGGGGCGGGCAATGAGCAGTTCTTC.

The V and J genes are TRBV9 and TRBJ1-3; D ambiguous. Germline assignment: CDR1 SGDLS and CDR2 YYNGEE. CDR3 size: 15 residues. V shed 4 bases and J shed 2 bases, with 13 bases lying between them. CDR3 region: CASSSRPGTGNTIYF. The CDR3 DNA follows: TGTGCCAGCAGCTCCCGCCCCGGGACTGGAAACACCATATATTTT.

The V and J genes are TRBV19 and TRBJ2-3, with D maybe TRBD2 (6 bases). Germline CDR1 is LNHDA and CDR2 is SQIVND (reference sequence). This CDR3 is 16 amino acids long. V shed 3 bases and J shed 1 base, with 14 bases lying between them. CDR3 in amino acids: CASSISVGSGTDTQYF. CDR3 in DNA: TGTGCCAGTAGTATTTCGGTCGGGAGTGGCACAGATACGCAGTATTTT.

The chain has TRBV2 and TRBJ1-4; D is unclear. Trimming shortened V by 7 bases and J by 3 bases, and 15 bases separated the two germline ends. CDR3 length: 15 residues. Germline CDR1 and CDR2: SNHLY and FYNNEI. The CDR3 DNA is TGTGCCAGCAAGGAGACCGCGGGTTCTAATGAAAAACTGTTTTTT. Residues: CASKETAGSNEKLFF.

The chain combines TRBV9 with TRBJ1-2; 7 nucleotides agree with TRBD1. CDR3 length equals 14 residues. The J segment lost 6 bases and the V segment lost 0 bases, leaving 5 bases of the junction unmatched. CDR1 and CDR2 from the germline V gene are SGDLS and YYNGEE. CDR3 protein: CASSVGTGVNGYTF. The CDR3 DNA reads TGTGCCAGCAGCGTAGGAACAGGGGTTAATGGCTACACCTTC. The full variable domain, its missing parts supplied by reference TRBV9 and TRBJ1-2, is DSGVTQTPKHLITATGQRVTLRCSPRSGDLSVYWYQQSLDQGLQFLIQYYNGEERAKGNILERFSAQQFPDLHSELNLSSLELGDSALYFCASSVGTGVNGYTFGSGTRLTVV.

This chain links TRBV6-5 with TRBJ1-2; D is uncertain. The CDR3 length is 14 residues. The germline V and J ends were trimmed by 0 bases and 8 bases, with 13 bases remaining between them. Germline CDR1 reads MNHEY; CDR2 reads SVGAGI. CDR3 residues: CASSYSTVLRGYTF. CDR3 nucleotide sequence: TGTGCCAGCAGTTACTCGACCGTTCTGCGGGGCTACACCTTC.

V and J are TRBV6-6 and TRBJ1-1; 8 bases are shared with TRBD1. Trimming at V came to 6 bases and at J to 4 bases, leaving 13 bases not matched to a gene. The CDR3 covers 16 residues. The germline CDR1 and CDR2 sequences are MNHNY and SVGAGI (reference sequence). This CDR3 is CASSRGQGISGTEAFF. CDR3 nucleotide sequence: TGTGCCAGCAGCCGCGGACAGGGAATATCGGGCACTGAAGCTTTCTTT.

This chain links TRBV19 with TRBJ1-5, with a tentative D call TRBD1 (6 bases). The CDR3 is 13 amino acids. Germline CDR1 and CDR2: LNHDA and SQIVND (reference sequence). V was clipped by 10 bases and J by 6 bases, with 16 bases between them. The CDR3 sequence: CAISTGLSQPQHF. The DNA for the CDR3 is TGTGCCATCTCAACAGGGCTCAGTCAGCCCCAGCATTTT.

This chain joins TRBV15 and TRBJ1-2; 8 nucleotides align to TRBD1. Germline-derived CDR1 and CDR2 are LNHNV and YYDKDF (reference sequence). Germline trimming cut 1 base from V and 7 bases from J; bases unmatched to any gene: 5. The CDR3 runs 14 residues. The DNA for the CDR3 is TGTGCCACCAGCAGAGGGACAGGGTTTAGTGGCTACACCTTC. Translating gives CATSRGTGFSGYTF.

This chain joins TRBV28 and TRBJ1-1; D is uncertain. The CDR3 is 12 amino acids. Deletions cut 3 bases from V and 5 bases from J, with 7 bases between. CDR1 and CDR2 (germline): MDHEN, SYDVKM. CDR3 loop: CASSLRRTEAFF. CDR3 coding DNA: TGTGCCAGCAGTTTGCGTCGGACTGAAGCTTTCTTT.

The rearrangement joins TRBV28 to TRBJ2-7; TRBD1 matches 7 bases. Germline values: CDR1 MDHEN, CDR2 SYDVKM. J gave up 6 bases and V 3 bases, and 14 bases lay outside the gene matches. This CDR3 contains 16 residues. CDR3 in amino acids: CASSFRDRDSRSEQYF. Here the CDR3 DNA reads TGTGCCAGCAGTTTTCGCGACAGGGATTCTCGGAGCGAGCAGTACTTC. Full variable domain (outside the CDR3, taken from reference TRBV28 and TRBJ2-7): DVKVTQSSRYLVKRTGEKVFLECVQDMDHENMFWYRQDPGLGLRLIYFSYDVKMKEKGDIPEGYSVSREKKERFSLILESASTNQTSMYLCASSFRDRDSRSEQYFGPGTRLTVT.

The rearrangement joins TRBV30 to TRBJ2-3; D is unclear. Germline-derived CDR1 and CDR2 are GTSNPN and SVGIG (reference sequence). The V gene lost 1 base and the J gene lost 3 bases, with 5 bases spanning the gap. The CDR3 contains 12 residues. CDR3 amino acids: CAWSGATDTQYF. DNA for the CDR3: TGTGCCTGGAGTGGCGCTACAGATACGCAGTATTTT.

This clone has only one observation. CDR3 region: CASSRGTGPLNTEAFF. Written as DNA, the CDR3 is TGCGCCAGCAGCCGAGGGACAGGCCCCCTAAACACTGAAGCTTTCTTT. This rearrangement joins TRBV4-1 to TRBJ1-1; 8 positions agree with TRBD1. There are 16 residues in the CDR3. J was trimmed by 2 bases and V by 4 bases; bases with no gene match: 9. Germline V gene lookup returns CDR1 MGHRA and CDR2 YSYEKL.

This sequence joins TRBV2 and TRBJ2-1; TRBD2 matches at 7 bases. The CDR3 runs to 16 residues. V was clipped by 6 bases and J by 3 bases; unmatched bases: 11. Per germline, CDR1 SNHLY and CDR2 FYNNEI. The CDR3 spells CASSARLLALYNEQFF. CDR3 DNA sequence: TGTGCCAGCAGCGCCCGGTTACTAGCGCTCTACAATGAGCAGTTCTTC.

The V call is TRBV27, the J call TRBJ1-1; tentatively, D is TRBD1 (5 bases). CDR1 and CDR2 (germline): MNHEY, SMNVEV (reference sequence). The V end lost 4 bases, the J end lost 4 bases, and 19 bases lay between the germline ends. The CDR3 spans 16 residues. In DNA form, the CDR3 reads TGTGCCAGCAGTTCCCCGACCCGGGGGTGGCCCACTGAAGCTTTCTTT. This encodes CASSSPTRGWPTEAFF.

This rearrangement joins TRBV9 to TRBJ1-3; possible D gene TRBD1, 5 bases. V dropped 3 bases and J dropped 3 bases, with 16 bases sitting between them. Per germline, CDR1 SGDLS and CDR2 YYNGEE. The CDR3 contains 16 residues. CDR3 in amino acids: CASSAPGGRYGNTIYF. Written as DNA, the CDR3 is TGTGCCAGCAGCGCCCCCGGGGGTCGGTATGGAAACACCATATATTTT.

The CDR3 bases are TGTGCCAGCAGCGGGGGGACAGGGGCAAATCAGCCCCAGCATTTT. Amino acid sequence: CASSGGTGANQPQHF. The chain is built from TRBV2 and TRBJ1-5, with 10 bases aligning to TRBD1. The J segment lost 4 bases and the V segment lost 6 bases, leaving 6 bases of the junction unmatched. From germline, CDR1 is SNHLY and CDR2 FYNNEI. The CDR3 totals 15 residues.

V and J are TRBV2 and TRBJ2-1; 7 bases map to TRBD1. Germline V gene sequence: CDR1 SNHLY, CDR2 FYNNEI. V was clipped by 7 bases and J by 5 bases; unmatched bases: 11. The CDR3 runs 15 residues. The CDR3 DNA reads as TGTGCCAGCACCTTGCCCGGGACAGACAACAATGAGCAGTTCTTC. Its protein is CASTLPGTDNNEQFF.

The chain employs TRBV2 and TRBJ2-7; D is uncertain. Germline V gene sequence: CDR1 SNHLY, CDR2 FYNNEI. This CDR3 spans 11 amino acids. The germline V and J ends were trimmed by 6 bases and 3 bases, with 6 bases remaining between them. CDR3 protein: CASSLIYEQYF. CDR3 nucleotides: TGTGCCAGCAGCTTAATCTACGAGCAGTACTTC.

This sequence joins TRBV5-6 and TRBJ2-5, with a possible D match to TRBD2 (5 bases). Trimming shortened V by 2 bases and J by 2 bases, and 10 bases separated the two germline ends. Germline loops: CDR1 SGHDT, CDR2 YYEEEE. The length of the CDR3 is 14 residues. The CDR3 DNA is TGTGCCAGCAGCTTAGCCGGGGATCAAGAGACCCAGTACTTC. This sequence encodes CASSLAGDQETQYF.